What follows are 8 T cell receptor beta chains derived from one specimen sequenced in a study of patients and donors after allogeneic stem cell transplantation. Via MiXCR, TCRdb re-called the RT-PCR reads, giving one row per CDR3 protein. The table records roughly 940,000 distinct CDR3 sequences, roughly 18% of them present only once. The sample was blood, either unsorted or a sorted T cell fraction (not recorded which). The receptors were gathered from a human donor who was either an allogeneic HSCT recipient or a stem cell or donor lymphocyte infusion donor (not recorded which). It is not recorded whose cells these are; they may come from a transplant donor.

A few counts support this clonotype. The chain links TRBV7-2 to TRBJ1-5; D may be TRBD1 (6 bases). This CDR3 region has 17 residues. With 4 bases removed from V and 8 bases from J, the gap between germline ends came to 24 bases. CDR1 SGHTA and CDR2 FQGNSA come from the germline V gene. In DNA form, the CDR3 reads TGTGCCAGCAGCTCCGCGGCGGGACATGGGGTTGGGGAGCCCCAGCATTTT. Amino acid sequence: CASSSAAGHGVGEPQHF.

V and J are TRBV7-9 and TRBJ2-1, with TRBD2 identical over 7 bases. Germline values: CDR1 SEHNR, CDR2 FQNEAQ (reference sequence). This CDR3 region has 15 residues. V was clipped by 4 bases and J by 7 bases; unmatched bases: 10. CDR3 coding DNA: TGTGCCAGCAGCTCCGGGAGGACAAAATCAAATGAGCAGTTCTTC. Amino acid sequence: CASSSGRTKSNEQFF.

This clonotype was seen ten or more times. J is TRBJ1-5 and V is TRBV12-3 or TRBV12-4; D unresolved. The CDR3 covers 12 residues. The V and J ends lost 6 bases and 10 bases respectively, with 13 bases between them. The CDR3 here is CASRTGVGPQHF. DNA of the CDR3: TGTGCCAGCAGGACGGGAGTAGGCCCCCAGCATTTT.

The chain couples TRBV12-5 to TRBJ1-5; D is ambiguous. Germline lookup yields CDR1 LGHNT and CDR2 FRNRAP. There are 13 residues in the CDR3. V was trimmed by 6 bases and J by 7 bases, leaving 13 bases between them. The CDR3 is CASGLSGGQPQHF. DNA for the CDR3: TGTGCTAGTGGCCTTTCAGGCGGACAGCCCCAGCATTTT.

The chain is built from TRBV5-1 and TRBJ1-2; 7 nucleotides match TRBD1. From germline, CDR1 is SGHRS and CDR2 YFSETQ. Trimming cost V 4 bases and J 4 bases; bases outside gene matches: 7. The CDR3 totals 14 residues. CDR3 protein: CASSTGGTAYGYTF. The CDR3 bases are TGCGCCAGCAGCACCGGAGGGACAGCCTATGGCTACACCTTC.

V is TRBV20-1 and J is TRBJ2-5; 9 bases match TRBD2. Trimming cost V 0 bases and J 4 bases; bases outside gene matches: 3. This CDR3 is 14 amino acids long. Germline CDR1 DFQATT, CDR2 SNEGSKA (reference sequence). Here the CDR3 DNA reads TGCAGTGCTAGAGATCTGCGGGGGGGAGAGACCCAGTACTTC. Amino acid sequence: CSARDLRGGETQYF.

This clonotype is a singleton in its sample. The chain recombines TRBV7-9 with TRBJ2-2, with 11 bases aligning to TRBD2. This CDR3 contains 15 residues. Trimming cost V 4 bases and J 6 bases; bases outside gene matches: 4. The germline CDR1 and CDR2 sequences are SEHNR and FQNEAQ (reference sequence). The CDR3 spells CASSSGLAAPGELFF. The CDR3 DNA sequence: TGTGCCAGCAGCTCGGGACTAGCGGCCCCCGGGGAGCTGTTTTTT.

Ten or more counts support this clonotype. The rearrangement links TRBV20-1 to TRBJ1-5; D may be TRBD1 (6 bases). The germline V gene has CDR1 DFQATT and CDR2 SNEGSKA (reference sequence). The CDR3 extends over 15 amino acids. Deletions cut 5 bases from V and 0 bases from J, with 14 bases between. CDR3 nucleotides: TGCAGTGCTCCTAAGACAGGAAATAGCAATCAGCCCCAGCATTTT. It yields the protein CSAPKTGNSNQPQHF.